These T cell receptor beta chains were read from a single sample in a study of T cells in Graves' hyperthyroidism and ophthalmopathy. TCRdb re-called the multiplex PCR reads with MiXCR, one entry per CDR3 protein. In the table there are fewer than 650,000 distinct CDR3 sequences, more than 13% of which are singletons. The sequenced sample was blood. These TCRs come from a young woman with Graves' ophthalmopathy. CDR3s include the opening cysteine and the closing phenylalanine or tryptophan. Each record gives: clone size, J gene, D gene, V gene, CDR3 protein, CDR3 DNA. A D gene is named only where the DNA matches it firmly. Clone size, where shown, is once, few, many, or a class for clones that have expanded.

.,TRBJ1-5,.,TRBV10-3,CAISADSSNQPQHF,TGTGCCATCAGCGCGGATAGTAGCAATCAGCCCCAGCATTTT
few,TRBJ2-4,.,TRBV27,CASSPHSGRDIDIQYF,TGTGCCAGCAGTCCCCACTCTGGACGGGATATAGACATTCAGTACTTC
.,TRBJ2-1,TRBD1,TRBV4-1,CASSLPGQGSGLRPTYNEQFF,TGCGCCAGCAGCCTACCGGGACAGGGTTCGGGACTGCGACCTACCTACAATGAGCAGTTCTTC
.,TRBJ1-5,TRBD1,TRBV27,CASSSGTGLTSNQPQHF,TGTGCCAGCAGTTCCGGGACAGGGTTAACTAGCAATCAGCCCCAGCATTTT
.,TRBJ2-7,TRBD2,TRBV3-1,CASSAEPTSGSGREQYF,TGTGCCAGCAGCGCCGAACCTACTAGCGGGAGCGGAAGGGAGCAGTACTTC
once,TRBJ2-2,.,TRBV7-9,CASSPLEGAETGELFF,TGTGCCAGCAGCCCCCTGGAGGGGGCGGAGACCGGGGAGCTGTTTTTT
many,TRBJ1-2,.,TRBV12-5,CASGLVPGRTGGYTF,TGTGCTAGTGGTTTGGTCCCGGGTCGGACGGGCGGCTACACCTTC
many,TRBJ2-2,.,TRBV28,CASSLFGRGDTGELFF,TGTGCCAGCAGTTTATTCGGCAGGGGGGACACCGGGGAGCTGTTTTTT
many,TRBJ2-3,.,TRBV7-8,CASSRWAPSTDTQYF,TGTGCCAGCAGCCGGTGGGCACCCTCCACAGATACGCAGTATTTT
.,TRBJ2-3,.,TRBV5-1,CASAGSRGTHSTDTQYF,TGCGCCAGCGCGGGGAGCCGGGGGACACATAGCACAGATACGCAGTATTTT
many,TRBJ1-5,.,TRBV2,CASSDRDSNQPQHF,TGTGCCAGCAGTGACAGAGACAGCAATCAGCCCCAGCATTTT
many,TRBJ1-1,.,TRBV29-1,CSVEEQGNTEAFF,TGCAGCGTTGAAGAACAGGGAAACACTGAAGCTTTCTTT
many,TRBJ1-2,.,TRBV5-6,CASSSNPSDSWSYGYTF,TGTGCCAGCAGCTCCAACCCCTCGGACAGTTGGAGCTATGGCTACACCTTC
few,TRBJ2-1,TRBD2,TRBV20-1,CSASTSALGSPEQFF,TGCAGTGCTAGTACTAGCGCCCTGGGCTCCCCTGAGCAGTTCTTC
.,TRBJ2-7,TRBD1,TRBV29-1,CSVEPGQGSHEQYF,TGCAGCGTTGAACCCGGACAGGGGTCCCACGAGCAGTACTTC
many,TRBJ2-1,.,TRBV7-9,CASSLVGFHNEQFF,TGTGCCAGCAGCTTAGTGGGATTTCACAATGAGCAGTTCTTC
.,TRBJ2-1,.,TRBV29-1,CSVRGVGSYNEQFF,TGCAGCGTTCGAGGGGTGGGCTCCTACAATGAGCAGTTCTTC
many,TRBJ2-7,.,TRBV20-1,CSAGYSDSYSYEQYF,TGCAGTGCTGGTTACAGCGACTCCTACTCCTACGAGCAGTACTTC
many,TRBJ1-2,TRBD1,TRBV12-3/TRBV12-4,CASTLTGGNGYTF,TGTGCCAGCACCCTGACAGGGGGCAATGGCTACACCTTC
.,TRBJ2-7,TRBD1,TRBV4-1,CASSQMTGAYEQYF,TGCGCCAGCAGCCAAATGACAGGGGCCTACGAGCAGTACTTC
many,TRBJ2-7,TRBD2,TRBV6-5,CASSYVAGHYEQYF,TGTGCCAGCAGTTACGTAGCGGGACACTACGAGCAGTACTTC
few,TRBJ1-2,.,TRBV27,CASSPTYGTNYGYTF,TGTGCCAGCAGTCCGACCTACGGGACGAACTATGGCTACACCTTC
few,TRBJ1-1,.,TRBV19,CATEGLDRGLNTEAFF,TGTGCCACCGAGGGGCTAGACCGGGGCCTGAACACTGAAGCTTTCTTT
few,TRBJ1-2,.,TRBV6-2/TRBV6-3,CASSYHKSGYTF,TGTGCCAGCAGTTATCACAAATCGGGCTACACCTTC
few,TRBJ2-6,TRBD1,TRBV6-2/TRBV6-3,CASSYIGAGQGLTF,TGTGCCAGCAGTTACATCGGTGCGGGACAGGGCCTGACTTTC
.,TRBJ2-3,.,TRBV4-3,CASSQKQRVLADTQYF,TGCGCCAGCAGCCAAAAACAGAGGGTCCTGGCAGATACGCAGTATTTT
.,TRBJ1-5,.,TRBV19,CASDTAYSNQPQHF,TGTGCCAGCGACACAGCATATAGCAATCAGCCCCAGCATTTT
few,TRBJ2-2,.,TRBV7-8,CASSQRGSTGELFF,TGTGCCAGCAGCCAAAGGGGTTCCACCGGGGAGCTGTTTTTT
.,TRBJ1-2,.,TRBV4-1,CASSQARGGGYTF,TGCGCCAGCAGCCAAGCCAGGGGTGGTGGCTACACCTTC
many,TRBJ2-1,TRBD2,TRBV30,CAWSASSGGYNEQFF,TGTGCCTGGAGTGCCTCTAGCGGTGGTTACAATGAGCAGTTCTTC
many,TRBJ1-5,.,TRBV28,CASTPGEMLSNQPQHF,TGTGCCAGCACCCCTGGAGAGATGTTGAGCAATCAGCCCCAGCATTTT
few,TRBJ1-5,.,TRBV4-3,CASSQDTDQPQHF,TGCGCCAGCAGCCAAGATACGGATCAGCCCCAGCATTTT
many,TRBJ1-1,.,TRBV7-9,CASSSEGVQAFF,TGTGCCAGCAGTTCCGAAGGGGTACAAGCTTTCTTT
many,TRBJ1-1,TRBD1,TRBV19,CASSRDRGHTEAFF,TGTGCCAGTAGCCGGGACAGGGGGCATACTGAAGCTTTCTTT
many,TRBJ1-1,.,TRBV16,CASSHPGREGNTEAFF,TGTGCCAGCAGCCACCCGGGGAGGGAGGGAAACACTGAAGCTTTCTTT
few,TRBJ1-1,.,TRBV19,CASSPWVGYRAFF,TGTGCCAGTAGCCCCTGGGTCGGGTATCGGGCTTTCTTT
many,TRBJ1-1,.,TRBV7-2,CASSSQLNTEAFF,TGTGCCAGCAGCTCCCAGTTGAACACTGAAGCTTTCTTT
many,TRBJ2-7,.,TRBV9,CASSPRPLYVNEQYF,TGTGCCAGCAGCCCCCGGCCCCTCTACGTGAACGAGCAGTACTTC
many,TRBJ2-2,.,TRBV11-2,CASSLVGTGELFF,TGTGCCAGCAGCTTAGTGGGGACCGGGGAGCTGTTTTTT
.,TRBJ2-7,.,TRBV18,CASSPPVGSIYEQYF,TGTGCCAGCTCACCACCGGTGGGGTCGATCTACGAGCAGTACTTC
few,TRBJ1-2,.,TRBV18,CASSPRGDGYTF,TGTGCCAGCTCACCAAGAGGCGATGGCTACACCTTC